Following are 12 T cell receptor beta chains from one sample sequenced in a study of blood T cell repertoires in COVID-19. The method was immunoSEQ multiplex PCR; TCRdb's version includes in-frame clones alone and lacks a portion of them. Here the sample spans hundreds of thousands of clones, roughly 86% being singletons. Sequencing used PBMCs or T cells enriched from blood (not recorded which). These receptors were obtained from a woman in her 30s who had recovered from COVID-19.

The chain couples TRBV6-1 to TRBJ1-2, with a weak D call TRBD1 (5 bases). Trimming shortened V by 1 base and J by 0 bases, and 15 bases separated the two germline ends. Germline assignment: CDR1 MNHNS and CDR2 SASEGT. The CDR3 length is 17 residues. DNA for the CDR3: TGTGCCAGCAGTGAAGTGTGGGGCGGCAGTGCTAACTATGGCTACACCTTC. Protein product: CASSEVWGGSANYGYTF.

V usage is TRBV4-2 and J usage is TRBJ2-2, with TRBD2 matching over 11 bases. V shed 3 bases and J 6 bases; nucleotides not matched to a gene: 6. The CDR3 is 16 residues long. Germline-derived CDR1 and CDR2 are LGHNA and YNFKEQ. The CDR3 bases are TGTGCCAGCAGCCATCTACTAGCGGGAGACGCCGGGGAGCTGTTTTTT. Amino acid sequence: CASSHLLAGDAGELFF.

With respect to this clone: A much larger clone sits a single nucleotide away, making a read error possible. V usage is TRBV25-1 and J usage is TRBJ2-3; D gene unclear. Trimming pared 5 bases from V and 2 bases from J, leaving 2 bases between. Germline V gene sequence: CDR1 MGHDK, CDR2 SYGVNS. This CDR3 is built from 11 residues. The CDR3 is CASSLTDTQYF. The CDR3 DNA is TGTGCCAGCAGTCTCACAGATACGCAGTATTTT.

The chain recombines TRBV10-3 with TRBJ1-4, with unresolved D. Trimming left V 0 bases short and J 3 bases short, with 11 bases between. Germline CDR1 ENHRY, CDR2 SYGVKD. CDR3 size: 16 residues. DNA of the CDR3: TGTGCCATCAGTGAGTCTACGGTAACAGCTAATGAAAAACTGTTTTTT. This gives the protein CAISESTVTANEKLFF.

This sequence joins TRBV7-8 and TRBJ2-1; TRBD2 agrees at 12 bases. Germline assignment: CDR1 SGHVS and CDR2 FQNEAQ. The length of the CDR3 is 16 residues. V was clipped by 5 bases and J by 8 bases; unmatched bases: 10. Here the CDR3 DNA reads TGTGCCAGCAGCGAACACCCTAGCGGGAGGGGGGATGAGCAGTTCTTC. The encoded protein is CASSEHPSGRGDEQFF.

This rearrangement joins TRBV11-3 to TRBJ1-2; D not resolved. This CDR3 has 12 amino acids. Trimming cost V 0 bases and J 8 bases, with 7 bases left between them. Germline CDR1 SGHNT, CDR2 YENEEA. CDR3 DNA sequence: TGTGCCAGCAGCTTAGATTCGAGGGGCTACACCTTC. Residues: CASSLDSRGYTF.

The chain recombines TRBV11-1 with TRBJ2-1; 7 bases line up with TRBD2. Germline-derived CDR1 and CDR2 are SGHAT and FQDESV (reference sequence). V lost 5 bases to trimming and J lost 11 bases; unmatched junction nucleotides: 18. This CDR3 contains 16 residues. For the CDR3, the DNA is TGTGCCAGCAGCAGAAAGAGAGGGGCCGGGGGGTTGAAGCAGTTCTTC. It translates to CASSRKRGAGGLKQFF.

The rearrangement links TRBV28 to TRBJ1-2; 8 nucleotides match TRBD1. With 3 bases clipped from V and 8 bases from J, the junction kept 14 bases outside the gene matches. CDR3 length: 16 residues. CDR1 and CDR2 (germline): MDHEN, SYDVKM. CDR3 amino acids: CASSFRDRTFGGGYTF. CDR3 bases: TGTGCCAGCAGTTTCAGGGACAGGACATTCGGAGGAGGCTACACCTTC.

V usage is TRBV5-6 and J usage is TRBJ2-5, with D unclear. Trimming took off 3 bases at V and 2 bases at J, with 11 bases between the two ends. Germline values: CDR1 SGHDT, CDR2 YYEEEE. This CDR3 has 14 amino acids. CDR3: CASSSTDGQETQYF. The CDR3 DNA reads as TGTGCCAGCAGCTCCACCGACGGGCAAGAGACCCAGTACTTC.

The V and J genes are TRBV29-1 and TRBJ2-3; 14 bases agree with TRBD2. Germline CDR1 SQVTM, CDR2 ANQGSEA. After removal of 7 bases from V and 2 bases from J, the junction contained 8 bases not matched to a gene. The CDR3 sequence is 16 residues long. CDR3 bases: TGCAGCGCCGTACCGGGACTAGCGGGAGACACAGATACGCAGTATTTT. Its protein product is CSAVPGLAGDTDTQYF.

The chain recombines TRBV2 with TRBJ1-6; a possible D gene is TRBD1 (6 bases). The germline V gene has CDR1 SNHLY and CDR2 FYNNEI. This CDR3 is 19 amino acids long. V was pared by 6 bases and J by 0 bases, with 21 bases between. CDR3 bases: TGTGCCAGCAGGTTCAGGGGTCCTTTGAACTTCTCCTATAATTCACCCCTCCACTTT. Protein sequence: CASRFRGPLNFSYNSPLHF.

CDR3 nucleotides: TGTGCCAGCAGTGAGGGGACTAGCGGGATCCAAGAGACCCAGTACTTC. Translated: CASSEGTSGIQETQYF. The J gene is TRBJ2-5, the V gene TRBV6-1; 13 bases align to TRBD2. Trimming removed 3 bases from V and 1 base from J; junction bases left unmatched: 2. From germline, CDR1 is MNHNS and CDR2 SASEGT. CDR3 length: 16 residues.